The subject of this entry is one T cell receptor beta chain. Measured with immunoSEQ multiplex PCR; TCRdb has only the in-frame clones, and not every one. The profile shows 9,000 to 15,000 clones, around 95% of them singletons. These data are taken from a study of T cells and Merkel cell carcinoma outcomes. This receptor was obtained from a human donor with Merkel cell carcinoma. Material for sequencing was tumor tissue from Merkel cell carcinoma.

The CDR3 DNA is TGTGCCAGCAGTTATCTTAACACCGGGGAGCTGTTTTTT. Translating gives CASSYLNTGELFF. The chain recombines TRBV28 with TRBJ2-2; no reliable D call. The CDR3 loop spans 13 amino acids. Germline V gene sequence: CDR1 MDHEN, CDR2 SYDVKM. Trimming left V 4 bases short and J 2 bases short, with 5 bases between.